These T cell receptor beta chains were read from a single sample in a study of cytomegalovirus exposure and HLA in healthy donors. Repertoires were generated with immunoSEQ multiplex PCR, while TCRdb's copy carries only in-frame clones and drops some. Among fewer than 200,000 clones, less than 85% were seen once, and the ten largest hold about 16%. The sequenced sample was PBMCs. The receptors stem from a young man in good health and CMV-seropositive. Both conserved end residues are part of each CDR3. Fields, in order: V gene, clone size, D gene, J gene, CDR3 DNA, CDR3 protein. The D gene is left open where the match is weak. Clone size is not always given. Where it is, it says once, few, many or a class for expanded clones.

TRBV2,NA,NA,TRBJ2-5,TGTGCCAGCAGTGACGAGGATCAAGGGACCCAGTACTTC,CASSDEDQGTQYF
TRBV5-4,NA,NA,TRBJ1-1,TGTGCCAGCAGCCAAGCAGGGCAAGAATCCTCTGAAGCTTTCTTT,CASSQAGQESSEAFF
TRBV20-1,NA,NA,TRBJ2-3,TGCAGTGCTGGCGGCGCAGATACGCAGTATTTT,CSAGGADTQYF
TRBV9,once,TRBD2,TRBJ2-5,TGTGCCAGCAGCCCGAGCGGGAGGGCAGAGACCCAGTACTTC,CASSPSGRAETQYF
TRBV4-2,NA,NA,TRBJ1-2,TGTGCCAGCAGCCAAGAAGACATCTACTATGGCTACACCTTC,CASSQEDIYYGYTF
TRBV4-1,NA,TRBD2,TRBJ2-7,TGCGCCAGCAGCCAGAGCCCAGGGCTAGCGGCCTACGAGCAGTACTTC,CASSQSPGLAAYEQYF
TRBV28,NA,NA,TRBJ1-6,TGTGCCAGCAGCAACCTCGGCGCAGGGAATTCACCCCTCCACTTT,CASSNLGAGNSPLHF
TRBV6-4,NA,TRBD2,TRBJ2-7,TGTGCCAGCAGTGACTCGACTAGCGGGGGGGCCGAGCAGTACTTC,CASSDSTSGGAEQYF
TRBV5-1,NA,TRBD1,TRBJ2-5,TGCGCCAGCAGCTTCGGACAGGCGGATGGGACCCAGTACTTC,CASSFGQADGTQYF
TRBV11-3,NA,TRBD1,TRBJ2-3,TGTGCCAGCAGCATAACGACAGGGGGCTTTTCAGATACGCAGTATTTT,CASSITTGGFSDTQYF
TRBV30,NA,NA,TRBJ1-5,TGTGCCTGGAACCGGGAGGTCAATCAGCCCCAGCATTTT,CAWNREVNQPQHF
TRBV19,NA,NA,TRBJ1-5,TGTGCCAGTAGTATGGGGGACACTAATTTTCAGCCCCAGCATTTT,CASSMGDTNFQPQHF
TRBV4-1,NA,TRBD2,TRBJ2-1,TGCGCCAGCAGCCCACGGGGACTAGCGGGGACAAAAGCCTCCTACAATGAGCAGTTCTTC,CASSPRGLAGTKASYNEQFF
TRBV6-6,NA,NA,TRBJ1-5,TGTGCCAGCAGTTCCGATCAGCCCCAGCATTTT,CASSSDQPQHF
TRBV25-1,NA,NA,TRBJ2-1,TGTGCCAGCAGTGATATGAGGGACATTCCCCACAATGAGCAGTTCTTC,CASSDMRDIPHNEQFF
TRBV11-3,NA,NA,TRBJ1-1,TGTGCCAGCAGCTTCCCGACAGGTGAAGCTTTCTTT,CASSFPTGEAFF
TRBV10-3,NA,TRBD2,TRBJ2-3,TGTGCCATCAGTGACGTCGGGGGGGCTGGTTGGTATCCCACAGATACGCAGTATTTT,CAISDVGGAGWYPTDTQYF
TRBV11-3,NA,TRBD1,TRBJ1-4,TGTGCCAGCAGCTTACGACAGGGGGCCGGTAAACTGTTTTTT,CASSLRQGAGKLFF
TRBV7-9,NA,NA,TRBJ1-1,TGTGCCAGCAGCTTAGTGGGGAGAGACACTGAAGCTTTCTTT,CASSLVGRDTEAFF
TRBV5-1,NA,NA,TRBJ2-7,TGCGCCAGCAGCTTGAGGGTGACAGACCCTGAAGTTTTCTTC,CASSLRVTDPEVFF
TRBV19,NA,NA,TRBJ1-1,TGTGCCAGTAGTATTCCCCCCGCTGAAGCTTTCTTT,CASSIPPAEAFF
TRBV6-5,NA,NA,TRBJ2-1,TGTGCCAGCAGTTACAACAGGGTCCAGGACAATGAGCAGTTCTTC,CASSYNRVQDNEQFF
TRBV28,NA,TRBD1,TRBJ1-5,TGTGCCAGCAGTCCGACCGGGACAGGGTTCAATCAGCCCCAGCATTTT,CASSPTGTGFNQPQHF
TRBV6-5,NA,NA,TRBJ2-7,TGTGCCAGCGGATCGGGAGTCTACGAGCAGTACTTC,CASGSGVYEQYF
TRBV11-2,NA,NA,TRBJ1-1,TGTGCCAGCAGCCACGATGAGATGAACACTGAAGCTTTCTTT,CASSHDEMNTEAFF
TRBV6-1,NA,TRBD1,TRBJ1-5,TGTGCCAGCACGACACAGGGGAACAGCAATCAGCCCCAGCATTTT,CASTTQGNSNQPQHF
TRBV30,NA,TRBD2,TRBJ2-1,TGTGCCTGGTCAAACGGACTAGCGGTCTACAATGAGCAGTTCTTC,CAWSNGLAVYNEQFF
TRBV30,NA,NA,TRBJ2-1,TGTGCCTGGAAAGACAGAAGGAATGAGCAGTTCTTC,CAWKDRRNEQFF